A single sample gave rise to the 21 T cell receptor beta chains below, sequenced in a study of T-cell memory formation after mild COVID-19. Each CDR3 protein gets one entry after TCRdb re-called the 5' RACE reads with MiXCR. The sample contains around 300,000 distinct CDR3 sequences, just under 20% of which appear only once. Material for sequencing was PBMCs or a T cell subset sorted from them (not recorded which). The receptors shown here come from a young man who had mild COVID-19 (a few samples of this study predate the infection). Cell type and time point are not known.

The gene calls are TRBV12-3 or TRBV12-4 and TRBJ1-3; 8 bases are a match to TRBD1. Trimming at V came to 4 bases and at J to 2 bases, leaving 1 base not matched to a gene. This CDR3 has 14 amino acids. The CDR3 sequence: CASSSTGAGNTIYF. The CDR3 nucleotides read TGTGCCAGCAGTTCGACAGGGGCTGGAAACACCATATATTTT.

In this sample, this clonotype turned up a few times. The V and J genes are TRBV6-5 and TRBJ2-5; D not resolved. The CDR3 is 13 amino acids. V was cut by 0 bases and J by 4 bases, with 6 bases left in between. Germline V gives CDR1 MNHEY, CDR2 SVGAGI. CDR3 DNA: TGTGCCAGCAGTTACTCGGCCAGAGAGACCCAGTACTTC. The encoded protein is CASSYSARETQYF.

V is TRBV6-5 and J is TRBJ1-6, with D hard to call. Germline CDR1 is MNHEY and CDR2 is SVGAGI. This CDR3 has 14 amino acids. V lost 7 bases and J 7 bases, leaving 14 bases between the germline ends. In DNA form, the CDR3 reads TGTGCCAGCACCCCGGTCTTTGGGAATTCACCCCTCCACTTT. It specifies CASTPVFGNSPLHF.

This clonotype was seen only a few times. V usage is TRBV9 and J usage is TRBJ2-3; TRBD2 aligns across 8 bases. This CDR3 is built from 17 residues. With V trimmed by 3 bases and J by 8 bases, 17 bases remained unmatched. Germline V gene lookup returns CDR1 SGDLS and CDR2 YYNGEE. CDR3 bases: TGTGCCAGCAGCGGCTGGGAAAGCGGGGGCCCTCTGGGTACGCAGTATTTT. Amino acid sequence: CASSGWESGGPLGTQYF.

The chain carries TRBV5-1 and TRBJ1-4, with a possible D match to TRBD1 (5 bases). V was trimmed by 4 bases and J by 8 bases, leaving 9 bases between them. There are 12 residues in the CDR3. Germline values: CDR1 SGHRS, CDR2 YFSETQ. The CDR3 DNA is TGCGCCAGCAGCGGCGGGGGGGAAAAACTGTTTTTT. Residues: CASSGGGEKLFF.

This clonotype was observed a handful of times. This chain connects TRBV20-1 to TRBJ1-6; weak D call: TRBD1 (5 bases). With 6 bases removed from V and 5 bases from J, the gap between germline ends came to 11 bases. Germline assignment: CDR1 DFQATT and CDR2 SNEGSKA (reference sequence). This CDR3 has 13 amino acids. Here the CDR3 DNA reads TGCAGTGCACCGGGACCGGATAATTCACCCCTCCACTTT. Protein sequence: CSAPGPDNSPLHF.

The rearrangement joins TRBV2 to TRBJ1-6; D might be TRBD1 (5 bases). Germline V gene lookup returns CDR1 SNHLY and CDR2 FYNNEI. There are 15 residues in the CDR3. The V end was cut by 4 bases, the J end by 6 bases, with 13 bases between. The CDR3 DNA reads TGTGCCAGCAGTGTTGTGGGGGACTCTAATTCACCCCTCCACTTT. Translated, it gives CASSVVGDSNSPLHF.

This clonotype came up a few times. J is TRBJ2-6 and V is TRBV18, with 8 bases matching TRBD1. The V segment lost 6 bases and the J segment 0 bases; nucleotides outside the gene matches: 7. Germline lookup yields CDR1 KGHSH and CDR2 LQKENI. The length of the CDR3 is 17 residues. CDR3 sequence: CASSPGQGGSGANVLTF. CDR3 nucleotide sequence: TGTGCCAGCTCGCCTGGACAGGGCGGCTCTGGGGCCAACGTCCTGACTTTC.

This chain joins TRBV2 and TRBJ2-7; D uncertain. The CDR3 runs 12 residues. With 2 bases removed from V and 5 bases from J, the gap between germline ends came to 7 bases. The germline gives CDR1 SNHLY, CDR2 FYNNEI. The CDR3 sequence is CASSERSDEQYV. The CDR3 coding sequence is TGTGCCAGCAGTGAAAGGTCGGACGAGCAGTACGTC.

This chain links TRBV5-6 with TRBJ1-6, with D possibly TRBD1 on 5 matching bases. Trimming pared 0 bases from V and 5 bases from J, leaving 6 bases between. Germline CDR1 reads SGHDT; CDR2 reads YYEEEE. There are 14 residues in the CDR3. CDR3: CASSLGQHNSPLHF. DNA of the CDR3: TGTGCCAGCAGCTTGGGACAGCATAATTCACCCCTCCACTTT.

The V call is TRBV5-1, the J call TRBJ2-7; 9 nucleotides align to TRBD1. Per the germline V gene, CDR1 is SGHRS and CDR2 is YFSETQ. The ends lost 4 bases at V and 1 base at J; junction bases unmatched: 3. There are 14 residues in the CDR3. The CDR3 region is CASSRGQGSYEQYV. Written as DNA, the CDR3 is TGCGCCAGCAGCCGCGGACAGGGGTCCTACGAGCAGTACGTC.

The chain links TRBV4-3 to TRBJ1-2, with D unresolved. The CDR3 sequence is 15 residues long. V was trimmed by 0 bases and J by 4 bases, leaving 12 bases between them. Germline CDR1 and CDR2: LGHNA and YSLEER. The CDR3 here is CASSQDVSTGYGYTF. CDR3 sequence (DNA): TGCGCCAGCAGCCAAGACGTGTCGACGGGCTATGGCTACACCTTC.

The chain combines TRBV6-1 with TRBJ1-4, with a tentative D call TRBD1 (5 bases). The CDR3 runs 14 residues. Trimming left V 2 bases short and J 14 bases short, with 18 bases between. From germline, CDR1 is MNHNS and CDR2 SASEGT. The CDR3 coding sequence is TGTGCCAGCAGTGAAAGGGGAGGTGACACTAAGCTGTTTTTT. Its translation is CASSERGGDTKLFF.

V and J are TRBV7-3 and TRBJ2-1; D uncertain. V was cut by 5 bases and J by 6 bases, with 17 bases left in between. The germline gives CDR1 SGHTA, CDR2 FQGTGA. This CDR3 comprises 15 residues. The CDR3 region has the DNA TGTGCCAGCAGCCCTCGGACCTCCCCTAGCAATGAGCAGTTCTTC. Residues: CASSPRTSPSNEQFF.

This rearrangement joins TRBV29-1 to TRBJ2-5; D possibly corresponds to TRBD2 (7 bases). Germline V gene sequence: CDR1 SQVTM, CDR2 ANQGSEA. The V end lost 7 bases, the J end lost 4 bases, and 10 bases lay between the germline ends. This CDR3 has 11 amino acids. CDR3 sequence: CSARGAETQYF. The CDR3, as DNA: TGCAGCGCCCGGGGGGCAGAGACCCAGTACTTC.

The rearrangement uses TRBV2 and TRBJ2-5; 10 bases are shared with TRBD2. The germline V gene encodes CDR1 SNHLY and CDR2 FYNNEI. V lost 6 bases to trimming and J lost 5 bases; unmatched junction nucleotides: 6. CDR3 length equals 14 residues. CDR3 coding DNA: TGTGCCAGCAGGGCCGGGACTAGCGATGAGACCCAGTACTTC. Its translation: CASRAGTSDETQYF.

The chain joins TRBV7-9 to TRBJ1-3, with unresolved D. CDR1 and CDR2 from the germline V gene are SEHNR and FQNEAQ (reference sequence). V was trimmed by 3 bases and J by 2 bases, leaving 2 bases between them. This CDR3 is built from 12 residues. The CDR3 protein is CASSFAGNTIYF. CDR3 DNA: TGTGCCAGCAGCTTTGCTGGAAACACCATATATTTT.

There are a few counts of this clonotype. V and J are TRBV4-1 and TRBJ2-7; 7 positions agree with TRBD1. The CDR3 has 16 amino acids. Germline lookup yields CDR1 MGHRA and CDR2 YSYEKL. V lost 4 bases and J lost 0; bases outside the gene matches: 9. The CDR3 spells CASSLTDRASSYEQYV. The CDR3 nucleotides read TGCGCCAGCAGCCTTACTGACAGGGCTAGCTCCTACGAGCAGTACGTC.

This clonotype has just a few counts. This chain links TRBV3-1 with TRBJ2-5, with D tentatively TRBD1 (5 bases). Germline loops: CDR1 LGHDT, CDR2 YNNKEL (reference sequence). V was pared by 1 base and J by 7 bases, with 16 bases between. This CDR3 comprises 15 residues. CDR3 amino acids: CASSQGSGPQGTQYF. The CDR3 nucleotides are TGTGCCAGCAGCCAAGGATCCGGCCCTCAGGGGACCCAGTACTTC.

The CDR3 DNA follows: TGCGCCAGCAGCCAAGTACCAGCGGGGGGGTATGGCTACACCTTC. This sequence encodes CASSQVPAGGYGYTF. V usage is TRBV4-1 and J usage is TRBJ1-2; perhaps TRBD1 as D (5 bases). From germline, CDR1 is MGHRA and CDR2 YSYEKL. Trimming cost V 1 base and J 5 bases, with 14 bases left between them. The length of the CDR3 is 15 residues.

This clonotype came up a few times. V usage is TRBV5-1 and J usage is TRBJ2-4; D is perhaps TRBD1 or TRBD2 (5 bases each). Trimming removed 1 base from V and 6 bases from J, with 8 bases in between. This CDR3 has 13 residues. CDR1 is SGHRS and CDR2 is YFSETQ in the germline V gene. The CDR3 spells CASSLPGTNIQYF. The CDR3 region has the DNA TGCGCCAGCAGCTTGCCAGGGACAAACATTCAGTACTTC.